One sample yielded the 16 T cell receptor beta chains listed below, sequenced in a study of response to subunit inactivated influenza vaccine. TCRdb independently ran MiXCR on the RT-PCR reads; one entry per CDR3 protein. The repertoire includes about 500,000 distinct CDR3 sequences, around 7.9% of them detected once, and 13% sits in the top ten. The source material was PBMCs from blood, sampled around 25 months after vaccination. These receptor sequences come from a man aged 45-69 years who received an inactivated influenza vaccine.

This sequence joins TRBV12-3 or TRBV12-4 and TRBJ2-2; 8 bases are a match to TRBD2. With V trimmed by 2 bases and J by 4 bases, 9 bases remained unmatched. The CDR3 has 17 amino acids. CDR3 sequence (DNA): TGTGCCAGCAGTTTAAAAAGCGGGAGATTAAGCACCGGGGAGCTGTTTTTT. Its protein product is CASSLKSGRLSTGELFF.

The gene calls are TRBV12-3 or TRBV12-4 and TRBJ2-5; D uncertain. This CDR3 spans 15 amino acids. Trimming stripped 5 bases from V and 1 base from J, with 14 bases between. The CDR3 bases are TGTGCCAGCAGTCAAGAGATGATAGTCCAAGAGACCCAGTACTTC. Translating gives CASSQEMIVQETQYF.

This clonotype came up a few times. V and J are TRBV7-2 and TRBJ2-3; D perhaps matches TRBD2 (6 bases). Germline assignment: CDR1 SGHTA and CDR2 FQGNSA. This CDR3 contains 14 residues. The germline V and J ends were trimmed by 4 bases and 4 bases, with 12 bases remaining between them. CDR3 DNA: TGTGCCAGCAGCTCTCGGAGGGGCGCAGATACGCAGTATTTT. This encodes CASSSRRGADTQYF.

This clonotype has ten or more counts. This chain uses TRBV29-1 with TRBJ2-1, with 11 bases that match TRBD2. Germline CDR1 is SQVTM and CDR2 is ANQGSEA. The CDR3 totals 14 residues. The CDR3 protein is CSASTTSGVNEQFF. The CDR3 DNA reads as TGCAGTGCTTCGACGACTAGCGGGGTCAATGAGCAGTTCTTC.

This CDR3 is CASSLMAVTGAEQYF. The CDR3 coding sequence is TGTGCCAGCAGCTTAATGGCGGTGACCGGAGCCGAGCAGTACTTC. The chain carries TRBV7-2 and TRBJ2-7; D unresolved. This CDR3 has 15 amino acids. Germline V lookup: CDR1 SGHTA, CDR2 FQGNSA. Between the trimmed V and J ends, which lost 2 bases and 6 bases, there was a span of 17 bases.

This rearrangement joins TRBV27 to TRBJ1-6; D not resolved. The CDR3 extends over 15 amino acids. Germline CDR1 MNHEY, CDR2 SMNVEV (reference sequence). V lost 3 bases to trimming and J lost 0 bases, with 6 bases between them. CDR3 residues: CASSFRVSYNSPLHF. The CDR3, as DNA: TGTGCCAGCAGTTTTCGGGTCTCCTATAATTCACCCCTCCACTTT.

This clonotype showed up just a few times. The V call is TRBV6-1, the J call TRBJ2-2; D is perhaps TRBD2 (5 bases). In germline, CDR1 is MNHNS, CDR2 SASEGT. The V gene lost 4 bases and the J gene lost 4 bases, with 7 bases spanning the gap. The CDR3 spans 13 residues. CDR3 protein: CASSAGFTGELFF. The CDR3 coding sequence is TGTGCCAGCAGTGCGGGGTTCACCGGGGAGCTGTTTTTT.

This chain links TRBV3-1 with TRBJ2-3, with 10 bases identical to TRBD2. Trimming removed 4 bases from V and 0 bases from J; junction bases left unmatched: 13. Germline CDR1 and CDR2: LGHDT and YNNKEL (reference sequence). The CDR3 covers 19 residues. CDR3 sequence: CASSRASASGGVSTDTQYF. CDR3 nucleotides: TGTGCCAGCAGCCGAGCATCGGCTAGCGGGGGTGTTAGCACAGATACGCAGTATTTT.

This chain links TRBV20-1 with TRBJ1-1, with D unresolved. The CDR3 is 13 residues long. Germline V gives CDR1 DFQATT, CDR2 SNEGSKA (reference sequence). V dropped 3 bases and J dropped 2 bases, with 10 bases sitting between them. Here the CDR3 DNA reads TGCAGTGCTAGGCCGATTTCCAACACTGAAGCTTTCTTT. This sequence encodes CSARPISNTEAFF.

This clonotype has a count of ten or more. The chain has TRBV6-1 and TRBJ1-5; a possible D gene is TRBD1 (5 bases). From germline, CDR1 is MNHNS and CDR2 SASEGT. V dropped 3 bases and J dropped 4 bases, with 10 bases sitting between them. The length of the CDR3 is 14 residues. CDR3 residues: CASSEGGTNQPQHF. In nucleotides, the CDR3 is TGTGCCAGCAGTGAGGGGGGAACTAATCAGCCCCAGCATTTT.

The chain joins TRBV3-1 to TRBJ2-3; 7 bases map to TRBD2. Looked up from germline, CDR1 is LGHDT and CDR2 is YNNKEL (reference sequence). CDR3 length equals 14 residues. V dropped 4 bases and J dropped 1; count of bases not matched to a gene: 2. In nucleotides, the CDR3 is TGTGCCAGCAGCCGGGCGGGGGGCACAGATACGCAGTATTTT. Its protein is CASSRAGGTDTQYF.

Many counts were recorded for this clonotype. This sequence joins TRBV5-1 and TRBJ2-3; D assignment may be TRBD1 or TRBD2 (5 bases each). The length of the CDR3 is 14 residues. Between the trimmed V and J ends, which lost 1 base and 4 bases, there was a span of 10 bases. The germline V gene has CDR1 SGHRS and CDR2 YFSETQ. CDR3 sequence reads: CASSLSVGADTQYF. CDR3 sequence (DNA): TGCGCCAGCAGCTTGTCGGTGGGGGCAGATACGCAGTATTTT.

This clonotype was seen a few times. The CDR3 spells CSVGIQGIILNTEAFF. The CDR3 coding sequence is TGCAGCGTTGGGATACAGGGGATCATACTGAACACTGAAGCTTTCTTT. The chain uses TRBV29-1 and TRBJ1-1; 7 nucleotides match TRBD1. CDR1 and CDR2 (germline): SQVTM, ANQGSEA. The CDR3 loop spans 16 amino acids. V shed 4 bases and J 0 bases; nucleotides not matched to a gene: 11.

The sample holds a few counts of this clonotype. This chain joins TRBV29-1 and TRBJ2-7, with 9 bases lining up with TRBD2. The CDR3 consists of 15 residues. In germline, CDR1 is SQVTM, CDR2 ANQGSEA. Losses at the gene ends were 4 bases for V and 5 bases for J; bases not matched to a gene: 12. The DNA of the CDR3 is TGCAGCGTTGCTCCTTCCAGCGGGGGGTTGGACGAGCAGTACTTC. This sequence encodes CSVAPSSGGLDEQYF.

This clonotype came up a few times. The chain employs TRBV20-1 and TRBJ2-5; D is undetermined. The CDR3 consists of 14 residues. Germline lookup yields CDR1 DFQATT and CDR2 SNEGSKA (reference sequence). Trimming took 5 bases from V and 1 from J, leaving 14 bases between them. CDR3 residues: CSAPPVVAQETQYF. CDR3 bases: TGCAGTGCTCCTCCCGTGGTAGCCCAAGAGACCCAGTACTTC.

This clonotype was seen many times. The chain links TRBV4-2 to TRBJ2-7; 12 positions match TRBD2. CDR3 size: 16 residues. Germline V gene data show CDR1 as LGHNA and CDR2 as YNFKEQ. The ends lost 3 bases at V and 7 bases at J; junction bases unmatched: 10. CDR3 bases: TGTGCCAGCAGCCAGGGAGGGACTAGCGGGTTTCAAGAGCAGTACTTC. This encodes CASSQGGTSGFQEQYF.